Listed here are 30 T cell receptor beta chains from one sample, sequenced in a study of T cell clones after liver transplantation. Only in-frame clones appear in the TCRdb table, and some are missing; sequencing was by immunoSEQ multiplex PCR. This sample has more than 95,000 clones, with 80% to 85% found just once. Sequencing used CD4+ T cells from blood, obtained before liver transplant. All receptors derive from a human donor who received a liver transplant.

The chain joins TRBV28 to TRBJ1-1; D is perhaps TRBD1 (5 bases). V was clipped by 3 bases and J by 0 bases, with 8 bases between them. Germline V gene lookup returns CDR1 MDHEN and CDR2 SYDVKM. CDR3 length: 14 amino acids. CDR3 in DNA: TGTGCCAGCAGTTTTGGGACCATGAACACTGAAGCTTTCTTT. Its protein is CASSFGTMNTEAFF.

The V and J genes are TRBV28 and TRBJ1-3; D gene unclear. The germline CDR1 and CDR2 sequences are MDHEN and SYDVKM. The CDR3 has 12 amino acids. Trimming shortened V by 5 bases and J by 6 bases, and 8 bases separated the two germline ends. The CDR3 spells CASSPGQNTIYF. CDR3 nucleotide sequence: TGTGCCAGCAGTCCCGGGCAAAACACCATATATTTT.

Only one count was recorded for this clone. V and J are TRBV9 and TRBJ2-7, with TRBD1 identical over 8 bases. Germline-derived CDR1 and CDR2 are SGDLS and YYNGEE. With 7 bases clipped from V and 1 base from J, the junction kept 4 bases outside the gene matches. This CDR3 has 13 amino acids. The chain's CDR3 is CASGQGGSYEQYF. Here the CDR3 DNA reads TGTGCCAGCGGACAGGGAGGATCCTACGAGCAGTACTTC.

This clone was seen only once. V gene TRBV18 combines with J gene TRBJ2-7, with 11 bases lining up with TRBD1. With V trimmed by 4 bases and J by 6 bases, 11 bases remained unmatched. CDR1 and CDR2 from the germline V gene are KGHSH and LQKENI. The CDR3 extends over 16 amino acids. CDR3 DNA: TGTGCCAGCTCACAAAACACCGGGACAGGGGGAGGCGAGCAGTACTTC. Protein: CASSQNTGTGGGEQYF.

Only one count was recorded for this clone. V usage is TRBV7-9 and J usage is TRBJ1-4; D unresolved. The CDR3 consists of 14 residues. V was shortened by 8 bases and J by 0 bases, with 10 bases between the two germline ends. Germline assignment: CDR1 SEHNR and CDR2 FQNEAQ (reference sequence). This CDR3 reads CASAITATNEKLFF. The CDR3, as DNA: TGTGCCAGCGCGATAACAGCAACTAATGAAAAACTGTTTTTT.

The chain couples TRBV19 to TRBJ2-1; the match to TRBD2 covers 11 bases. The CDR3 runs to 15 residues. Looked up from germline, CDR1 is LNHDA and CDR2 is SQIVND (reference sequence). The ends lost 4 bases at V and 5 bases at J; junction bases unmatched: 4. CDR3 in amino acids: CASSSRLAGNNEQFF. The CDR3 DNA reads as TGTGCCAGTAGTAGTCGACTAGCGGGGAACAATGAGCAGTTCTTC.

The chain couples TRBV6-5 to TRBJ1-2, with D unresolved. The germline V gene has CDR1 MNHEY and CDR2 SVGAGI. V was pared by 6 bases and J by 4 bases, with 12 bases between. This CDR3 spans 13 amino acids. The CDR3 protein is CASRGTVIYGYTF. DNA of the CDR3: TGTGCCAGCAGGGGAACAGTGATCTATGGCTACACCTTC.

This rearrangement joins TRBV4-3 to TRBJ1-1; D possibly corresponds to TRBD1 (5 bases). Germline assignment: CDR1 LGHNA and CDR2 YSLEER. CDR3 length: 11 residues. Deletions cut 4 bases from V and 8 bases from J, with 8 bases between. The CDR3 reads CASSRQGEAFF. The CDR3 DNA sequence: TGCGCCAGCAGCCGCCAGGGCGAAGCTTTCTTT.

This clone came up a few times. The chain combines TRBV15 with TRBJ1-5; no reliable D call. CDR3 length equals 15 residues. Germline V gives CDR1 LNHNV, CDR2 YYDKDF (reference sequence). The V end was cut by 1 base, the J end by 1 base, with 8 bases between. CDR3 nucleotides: TGTGCCACCAGCAGAGCCAAGACCAGCAATCAGCCCCAGCATTTT. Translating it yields CATSRAKTSNQPQHF. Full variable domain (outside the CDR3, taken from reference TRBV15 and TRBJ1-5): DAMVIQNPRYQVTQFGKPVTLSCSQTLNHNVMYWYQQKSSQAPKLLFHYYDKDFNNEADTPDNFQSRRPNTSFCFLDIRSPGLGDTAMYLCATSRAKTSNQPQHFGDGTRLSIL.

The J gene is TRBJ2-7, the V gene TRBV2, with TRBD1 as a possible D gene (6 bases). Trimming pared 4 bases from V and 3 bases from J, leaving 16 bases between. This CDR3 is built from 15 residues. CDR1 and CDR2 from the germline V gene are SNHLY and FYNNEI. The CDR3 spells CASSGGALRGYEQYF. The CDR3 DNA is TGTGCCAGCAGTGGGGGTGCACTCAGGGGCTACGAGCAGTACTTC.

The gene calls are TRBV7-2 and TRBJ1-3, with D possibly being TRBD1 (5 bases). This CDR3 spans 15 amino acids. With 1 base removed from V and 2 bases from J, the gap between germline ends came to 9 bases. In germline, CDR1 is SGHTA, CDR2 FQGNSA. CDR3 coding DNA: TGTGCCAGCAGCTTAGAAGGGGCCCCTGGAAACACCATATATTTT. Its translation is CASSLEGAPGNTIYF.

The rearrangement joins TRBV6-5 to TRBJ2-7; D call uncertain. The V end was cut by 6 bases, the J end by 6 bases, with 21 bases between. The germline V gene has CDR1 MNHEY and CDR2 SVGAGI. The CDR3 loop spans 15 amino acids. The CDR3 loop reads CASRRDPTPSGEQYF. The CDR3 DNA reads TGTGCCAGCAGGCGAGATCCGACTCCGTCGGGCGAGCAGTACTTC.

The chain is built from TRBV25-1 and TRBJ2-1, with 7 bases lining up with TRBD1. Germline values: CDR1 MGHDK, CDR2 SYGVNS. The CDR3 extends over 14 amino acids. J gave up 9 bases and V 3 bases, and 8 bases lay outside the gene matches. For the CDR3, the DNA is TGTGCCAGCAGTGAGTCGACAGGGAAACGTGAGCAGTTCTTC. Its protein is CASSESTGKREQFF.

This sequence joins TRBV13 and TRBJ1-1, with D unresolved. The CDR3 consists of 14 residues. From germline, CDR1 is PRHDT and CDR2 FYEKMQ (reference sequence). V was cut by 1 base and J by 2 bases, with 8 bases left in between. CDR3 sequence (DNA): TGTGCCAGCAGCTTAGCTGGCAGAAACACTGAAGCTTTCTTT. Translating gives CASSLAGRNTEAFF.

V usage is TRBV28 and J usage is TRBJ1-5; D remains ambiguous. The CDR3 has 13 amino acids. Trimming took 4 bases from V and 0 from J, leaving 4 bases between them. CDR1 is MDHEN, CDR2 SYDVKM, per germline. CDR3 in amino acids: CASSWGSNQPQHF. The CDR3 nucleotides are TGTGCCAGCAGTTGGGGTAGCAATCAGCCCCAGCATTTT.

CDR3 sequence: CASSGQQLDGYTF. Written as DNA, the CDR3 is TGTGCCAGCAGCGGGCAACAGCTCGACGGCTACACCTTC. The rearrangement links TRBV6-5 to TRBJ1-2; D call uncertain. CDR1 and CDR2 from the germline V gene are MNHEY and SVGAGI. This CDR3 is 13 amino acids long. Trimming took 6 bases from V and 8 from J, leaving 16 bases between them.

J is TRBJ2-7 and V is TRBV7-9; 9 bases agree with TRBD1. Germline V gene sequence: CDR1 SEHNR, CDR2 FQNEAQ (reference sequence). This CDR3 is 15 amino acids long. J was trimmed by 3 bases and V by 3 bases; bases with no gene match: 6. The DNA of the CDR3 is TGTGCCAGCAGCTTCGGACAGGGGAAAAGCTACGAGCAGTACTTC. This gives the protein CASSFGQGKSYEQYF.

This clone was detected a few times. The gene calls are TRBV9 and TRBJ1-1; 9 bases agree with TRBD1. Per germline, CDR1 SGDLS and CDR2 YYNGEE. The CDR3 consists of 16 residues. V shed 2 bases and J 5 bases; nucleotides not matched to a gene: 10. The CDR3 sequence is CASSVLDRGGRTEAFF. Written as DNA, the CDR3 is TGTGCCAGCAGCGTCCTTGACAGGGGGGGACGGACTGAAGCTTTCTTT.

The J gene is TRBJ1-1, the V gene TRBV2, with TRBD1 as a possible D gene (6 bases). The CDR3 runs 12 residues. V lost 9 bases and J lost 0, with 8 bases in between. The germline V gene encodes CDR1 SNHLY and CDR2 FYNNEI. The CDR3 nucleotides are TGTGCCAGGGACAGCGTGAACACTGAAGCTTTCTTT. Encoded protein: CARDSVNTEAFF. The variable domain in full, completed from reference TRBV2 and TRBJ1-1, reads EPEVTQTPSHQVTQMGQEVILRCVPISNHLYFYWYRQILGQKVEFLVSFYNNEISEKSEIFDDQFSVERPDGSNFTLKIRSTKLEDSAMYFCARDSVNTEAFFGQGTRLTVV.

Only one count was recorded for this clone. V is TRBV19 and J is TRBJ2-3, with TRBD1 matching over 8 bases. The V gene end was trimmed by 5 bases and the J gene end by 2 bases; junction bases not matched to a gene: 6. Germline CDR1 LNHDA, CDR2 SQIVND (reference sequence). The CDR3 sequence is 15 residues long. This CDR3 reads CASSPWTGNTDTQYF. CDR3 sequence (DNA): TGTGCCAGTAGTCCCTGGACAGGGAACACAGATACGCAGTATTTT.

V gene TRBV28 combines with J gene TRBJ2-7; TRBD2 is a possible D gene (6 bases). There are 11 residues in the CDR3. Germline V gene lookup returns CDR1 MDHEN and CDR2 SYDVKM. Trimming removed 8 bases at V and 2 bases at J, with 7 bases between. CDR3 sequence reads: CASGGTYEQYF. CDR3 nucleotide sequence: TGTGCCAGCGGGGGGACCTACGAGCAGTACTTC. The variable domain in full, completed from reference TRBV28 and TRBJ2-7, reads DVKVTQSSRYLVKRTGEKVFLECVQDMDHENMFWYRQDPGLGLRLIYFSYDVKMKEKGDIPEGYSVSREKKERFSLILESASTNQTSMYLCASGGTYEQYFGPGTRLTVT.

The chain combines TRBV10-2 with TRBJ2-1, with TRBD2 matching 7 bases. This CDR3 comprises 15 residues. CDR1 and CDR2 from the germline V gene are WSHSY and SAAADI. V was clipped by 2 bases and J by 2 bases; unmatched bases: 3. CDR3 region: CASSERRGAYNEQFF. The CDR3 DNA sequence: TGCGCCAGCAGTGAGAGACGGGGGGCCTACAATGAGCAGTTCTTC.

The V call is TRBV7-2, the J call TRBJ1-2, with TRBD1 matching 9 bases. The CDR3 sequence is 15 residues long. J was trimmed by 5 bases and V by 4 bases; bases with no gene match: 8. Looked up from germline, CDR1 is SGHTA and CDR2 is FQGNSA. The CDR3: CASSSGGTGRYGYTF. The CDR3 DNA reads TGTGCCAGCAGCTCGGGCGGGACAGGGAGGTATGGCTACACCTTC. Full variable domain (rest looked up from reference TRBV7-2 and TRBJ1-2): GAGVSQSPSNKVTEKGKDVELRCDPISGHTALYWYRQSLGQGLEFLIYFQGNSAPDKSGLPSDRFSAERTGGSVSTLTIQRTQQEDSAVYLCASSSGGTGRYGYTFGSGTRLTVV.

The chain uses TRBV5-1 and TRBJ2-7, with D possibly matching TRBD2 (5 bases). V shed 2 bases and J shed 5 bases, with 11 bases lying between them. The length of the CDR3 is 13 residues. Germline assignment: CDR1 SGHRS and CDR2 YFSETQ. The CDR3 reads CASSFSGVDEQYF. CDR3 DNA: TGCGCCAGCAGCTTCTCCGGGGTCGACGAGCAGTACTTC. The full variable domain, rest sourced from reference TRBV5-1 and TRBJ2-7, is KAGVTQTPRYLIKTRGQQVTLSCSPISGHRSVSWYQQTPGQGLQFLFEYFSETQRNKGNFPGRFSGRQFSNSRSEMNVSTLELGDSALYLCASSFSGVDEQYFGPGTRLTVT.

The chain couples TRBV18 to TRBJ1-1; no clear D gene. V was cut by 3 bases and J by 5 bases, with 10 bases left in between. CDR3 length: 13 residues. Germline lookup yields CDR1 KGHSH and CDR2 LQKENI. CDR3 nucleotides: TGTGCCAGCTCACCTCCGACGAAAACTGAAGCTTTCTTT. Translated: CASSPPTKTEAFF. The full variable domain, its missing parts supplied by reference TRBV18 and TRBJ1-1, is NAGVMQNPRHLVRRRGQEARLRCSPMKGHSHVYWYRQLPEEGLKFMVYLQKENIIDESGMPKERFSAEFPKEGPSILRIQQVVRGDSAAYFCASSPPTKTEAFFGQGTRLTVV.

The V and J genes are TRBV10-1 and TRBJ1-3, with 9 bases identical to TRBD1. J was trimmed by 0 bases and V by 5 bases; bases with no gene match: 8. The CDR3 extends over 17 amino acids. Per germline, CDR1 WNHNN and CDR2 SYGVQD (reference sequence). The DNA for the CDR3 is TGCGCCAGCAGTCCCGGGACAGGGAACACCTCTGGAAACACCATATATTTT. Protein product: CASSPGTGNTSGNTIYF.

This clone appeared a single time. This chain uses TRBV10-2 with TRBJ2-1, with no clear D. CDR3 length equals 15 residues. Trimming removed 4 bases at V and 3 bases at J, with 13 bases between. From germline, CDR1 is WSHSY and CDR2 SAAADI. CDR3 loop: CASSAGPQYYNEQFF. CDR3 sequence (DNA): TGCGCCAGCAGTGCCGGCCCGCAATACTACAATGAGCAGTTCTTC.

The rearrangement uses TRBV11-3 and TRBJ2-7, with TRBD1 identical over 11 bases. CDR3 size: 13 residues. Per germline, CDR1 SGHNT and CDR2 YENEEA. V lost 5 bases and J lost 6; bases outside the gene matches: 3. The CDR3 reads CASSGGTGGEQYF. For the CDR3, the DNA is TGTGCCAGCAGCGGCGGGACAGGGGGCGAGCAGTACTTC. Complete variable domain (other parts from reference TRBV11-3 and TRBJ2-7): EAGVVQSPRYKIIEKKQPVAFWCNPISGHNTLYWYLQNLGQGPELLIRYENEEAVDDSQLPKDRFSAERLKGVDSTLKIQPAELGDSAVYLCASSGGTGGEQYFGPGTRLTVT.

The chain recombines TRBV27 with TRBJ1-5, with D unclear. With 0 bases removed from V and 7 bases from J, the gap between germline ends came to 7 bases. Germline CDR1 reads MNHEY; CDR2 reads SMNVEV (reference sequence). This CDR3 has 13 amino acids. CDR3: CASSLSSFQPQHF. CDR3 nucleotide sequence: TGTGCCAGCAGTTTATCCAGTTTCCAGCCCCAGCATTTT.

The CDR3 loop reads CASSLVGQGAINEQFF. The CDR3 DNA reads TGTGCCAGCAGCTTAGTGGGACAGGGGGCAATCAATGAGCAGTTCTTC. The chain couples TRBV7-2 to TRBJ2-1, with 12 bases fitting TRBD1. Germline V gives CDR1 SGHTA, CDR2 FQGNSA. The ends lost 1 base at V and 6 bases at J; junction bases unmatched: 4. The CDR3 has 16 residues.